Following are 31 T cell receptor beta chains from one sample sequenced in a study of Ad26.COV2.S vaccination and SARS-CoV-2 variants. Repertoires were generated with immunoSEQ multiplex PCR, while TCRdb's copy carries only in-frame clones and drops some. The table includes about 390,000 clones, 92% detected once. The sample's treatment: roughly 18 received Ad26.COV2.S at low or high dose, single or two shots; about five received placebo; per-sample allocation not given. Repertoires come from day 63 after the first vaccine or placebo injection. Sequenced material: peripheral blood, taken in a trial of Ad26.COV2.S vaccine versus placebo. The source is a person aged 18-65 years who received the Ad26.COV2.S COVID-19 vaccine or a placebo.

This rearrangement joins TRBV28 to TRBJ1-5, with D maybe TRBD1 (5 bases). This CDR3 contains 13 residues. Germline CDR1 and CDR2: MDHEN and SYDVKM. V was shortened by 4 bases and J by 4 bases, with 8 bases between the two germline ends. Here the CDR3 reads CASSWGWNQPQHF. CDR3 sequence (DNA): TGTGCCAGCAGTTGGGGGTGGAATCAGCCCCAGCATTTT.

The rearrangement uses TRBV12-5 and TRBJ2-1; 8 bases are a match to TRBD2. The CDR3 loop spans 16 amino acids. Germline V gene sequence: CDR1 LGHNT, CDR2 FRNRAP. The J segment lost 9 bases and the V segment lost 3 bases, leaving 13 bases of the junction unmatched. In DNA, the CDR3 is TGTGCTAGTGGTTTTAGTCGTTTGGGGGCGGGAGGTGAGCAGTTCTTC. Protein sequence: CASGFSRLGAGGEQFF. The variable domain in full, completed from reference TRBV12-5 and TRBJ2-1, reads DARVTQTPRHKVTEMGQEVTMRCQPILGHNTVFWYRQTMMQGLELLAYFRNRAPLDDSGMPKDRFSAEMPDATLATLKIQPSEPRDSAVYFCASGFSRLGAGGEQFFGPGTRLTVL.

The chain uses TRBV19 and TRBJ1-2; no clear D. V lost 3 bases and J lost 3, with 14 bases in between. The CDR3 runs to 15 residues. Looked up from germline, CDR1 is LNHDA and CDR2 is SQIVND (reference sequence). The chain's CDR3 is CASSMAVGSYYGYTF. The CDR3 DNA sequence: TGTGCCAGTAGTATGGCGGTGGGCAGTTACTATGGCTACACCTTC.

CDR3 nucleotide sequence: TGTGCCAGCAGTTACTCGCCACAGGTATACAATGAGCAGTTCTTC. It translates to CASSYSPQVYNEQFF. This chain uses TRBV6-5 with TRBJ2-1; a possible D gene is TRBD1 (5 bases). Trimming pared 0 bases from V and 4 bases from J, leaving 10 bases between. The germline V gene has CDR1 MNHEY and CDR2 SVGAGI. This CDR3 is built from 15 residues.

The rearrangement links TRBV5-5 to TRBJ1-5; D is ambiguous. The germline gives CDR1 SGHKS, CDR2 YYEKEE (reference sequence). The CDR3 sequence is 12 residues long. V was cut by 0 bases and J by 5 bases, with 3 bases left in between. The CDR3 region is CASSLEHQPQHF. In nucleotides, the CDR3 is TGTGCCAGCAGCTTGGAACATCAGCCCCAGCATTTT.

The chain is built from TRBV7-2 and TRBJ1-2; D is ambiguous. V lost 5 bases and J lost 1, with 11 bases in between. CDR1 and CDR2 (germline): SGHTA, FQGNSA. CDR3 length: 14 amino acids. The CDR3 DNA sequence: TGTGCCAGCAGCCTTTCGCCCGGTAACTATGGCTACACCTTC. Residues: CASSLSPGNYGYTF.

This chain's CDR3 is CASRKGVLGANVLTF. The CDR3 region has the DNA TGTGCCAGCCGCAAAGGGGTGCTCGGGGCCAACGTCCTGACTTTC. The chain couples TRBV6-5 to TRBJ2-6; tentatively, D is TRBD1 (5 bases). CDR1 MNHEY and CDR2 SVGAGI come from the germline V gene. V was pared by 8 bases and J by 4 bases, with 15 bases between. This CDR3 comprises 15 residues.

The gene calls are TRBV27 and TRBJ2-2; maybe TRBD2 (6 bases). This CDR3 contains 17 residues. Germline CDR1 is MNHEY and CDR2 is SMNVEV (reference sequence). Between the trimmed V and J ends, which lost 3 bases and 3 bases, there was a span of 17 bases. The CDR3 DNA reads TGTGCCAGCAGTTTTTCGTCTGCGGGGTCGGACACCGGGGAGCTGTTTTTT. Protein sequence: CASSFSSAGSDTGELFF.

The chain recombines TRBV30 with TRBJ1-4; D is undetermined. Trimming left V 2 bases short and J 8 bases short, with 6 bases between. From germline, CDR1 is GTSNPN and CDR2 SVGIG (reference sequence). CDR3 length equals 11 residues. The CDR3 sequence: CAWSPLEKLFF. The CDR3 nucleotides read TGTGCCTGGAGTCCTTTGGAAAAACTGTTTTTT. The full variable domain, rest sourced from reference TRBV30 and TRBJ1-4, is SQTIHQWPATLVQPVGSPLSLECTVEGTSNPNLYWYRQAAGRGLQLLFYSVGIGQISSEVPQNLSASRPQDRQFILSSKKLLLSDSGFYLCAWSPLEKLFFGSGTQLSVL.

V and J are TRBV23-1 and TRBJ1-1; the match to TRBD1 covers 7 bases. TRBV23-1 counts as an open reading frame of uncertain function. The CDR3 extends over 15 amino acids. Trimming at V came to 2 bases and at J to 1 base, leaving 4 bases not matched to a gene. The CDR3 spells CASSQGTGENTEAFF. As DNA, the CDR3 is TGCGCCAGCAGTCAAGGCACAGGGGAGAACACTGAAGCTTTCTTT.

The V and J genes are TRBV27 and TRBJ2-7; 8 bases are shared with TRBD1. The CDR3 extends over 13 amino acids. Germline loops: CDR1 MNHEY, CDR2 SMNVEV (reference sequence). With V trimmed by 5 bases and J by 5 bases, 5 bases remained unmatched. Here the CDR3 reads CASSETGVNEQYF. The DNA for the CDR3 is TGTGCCAGCAGTGAGACAGGGGTCAACGAGCAGTACTTC.

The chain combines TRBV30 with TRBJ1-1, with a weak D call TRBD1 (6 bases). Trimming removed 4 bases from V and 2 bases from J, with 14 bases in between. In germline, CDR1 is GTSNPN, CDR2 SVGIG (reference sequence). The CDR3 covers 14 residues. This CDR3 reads CAWTVIGGNTEAFF. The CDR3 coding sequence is TGTGCCTGGACGGTCATTGGGGGCAACACTGAAGCTTTCTTT. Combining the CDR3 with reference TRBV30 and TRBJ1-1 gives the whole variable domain SQTIHQWPATLVQPVGSPLSLECTVEGTSNPNLYWYRQAAGRGLQLLFYSVGIGQISSEVPQNLSASRPQDRQFILSSKKLLLSDSGFYLCAWTVIGGNTEAFFGQGTRLTVV.

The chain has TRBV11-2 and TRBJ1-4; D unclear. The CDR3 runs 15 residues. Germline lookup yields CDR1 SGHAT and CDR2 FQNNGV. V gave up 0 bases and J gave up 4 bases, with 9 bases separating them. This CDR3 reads CASSLDLYGNEKLFF. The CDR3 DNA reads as TGTGCCAGCAGCTTAGACCTATACGGTAATGAAAAACTGTTTTTT.

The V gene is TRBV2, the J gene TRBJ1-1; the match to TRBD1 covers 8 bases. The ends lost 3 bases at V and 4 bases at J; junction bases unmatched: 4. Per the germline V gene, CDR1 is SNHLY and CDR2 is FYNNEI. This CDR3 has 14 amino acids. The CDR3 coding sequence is TGTGCCAGCAGTGATGGACAGGGTGGCACTGAAGCTTTCTTT. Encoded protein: CASSDGQGGTEAFF.

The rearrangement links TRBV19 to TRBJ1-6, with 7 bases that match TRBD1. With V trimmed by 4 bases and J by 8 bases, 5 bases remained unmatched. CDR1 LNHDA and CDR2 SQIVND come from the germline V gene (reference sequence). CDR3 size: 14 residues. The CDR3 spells CASSRGTEYSPLHF. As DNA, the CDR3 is TGTGCCAGTAGTAGAGGGACAGAATATTCACCCCTCCACTTT.

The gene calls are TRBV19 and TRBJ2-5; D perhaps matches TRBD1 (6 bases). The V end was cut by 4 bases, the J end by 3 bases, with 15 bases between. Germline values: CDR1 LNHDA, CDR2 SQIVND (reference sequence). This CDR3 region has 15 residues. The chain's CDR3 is CASSNYVTGKETQYF. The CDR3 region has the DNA TGTGCCAGTAGTAATTACGTGACAGGCAAAGAGACCCAGTACTTC.

The CDR3 sequence: CASSSGQGSEKLFF. CDR3 DNA: TGTGCCAGCAGCTCGGGACAGGGATCTGAAAAACTGTTTTTT. J is TRBJ1-4 and V is TRBV11-2; 9 nucleotides agree with TRBD1. J gave up 7 bases and V 4 bases, and 4 bases lay outside the gene matches. Per germline, CDR1 SGHAT and CDR2 FQNNGV. The CDR3 is 14 residues long. Supplemented by reference TRBV11-2 and TRBJ1-4, the full variable domain reads EAGVAQSPRYKIIEKRQSVAFWCNPISGHATLYWYQQILGQGPKLLIQFQNNGVVDDSQLPKDRFSAERLKGVDSTLKIQPAKLEDSAVYLCASSSGQGSEKLFFGSGTQLSVL.

The CDR3 reads CASSLAYKLAVLTQYF. The DNA for the CDR3 is TGTGCCAGCAGCTTAGCGTACAAACTGGCGGTGTTGACCCAGTACTTC. The V and J genes are TRBV7-2 and TRBJ2-5; D call uncertain. Germline CDR1 and CDR2: SGHTA and FQGNSA. V was trimmed by 0 bases and J by 7 bases, leaving 18 bases between them. This CDR3 contains 16 residues.

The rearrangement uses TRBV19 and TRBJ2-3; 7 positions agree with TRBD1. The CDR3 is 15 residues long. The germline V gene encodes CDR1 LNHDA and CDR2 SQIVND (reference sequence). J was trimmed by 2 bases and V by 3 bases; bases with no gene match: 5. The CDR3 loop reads CASSITGVFTDTQYF. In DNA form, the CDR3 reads TGTGCCAGTAGTATCACAGGGGTATTCACAGATACGCAGTATTTT.

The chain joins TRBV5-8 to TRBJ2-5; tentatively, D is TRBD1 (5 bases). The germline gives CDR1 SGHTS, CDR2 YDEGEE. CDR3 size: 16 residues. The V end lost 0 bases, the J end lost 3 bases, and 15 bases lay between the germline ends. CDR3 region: CASSLAWGGSKETQYF. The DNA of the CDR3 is TGTGCCAGCAGCTTGGCCTGGGGCGGTTCTAAAGAGACCCAGTACTTC.

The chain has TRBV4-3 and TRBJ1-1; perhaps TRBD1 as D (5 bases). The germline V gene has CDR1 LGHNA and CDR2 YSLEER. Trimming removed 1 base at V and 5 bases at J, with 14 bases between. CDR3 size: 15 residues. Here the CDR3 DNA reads TGCGCCAGCAGCCAAGCCCTAGGGGAGTGGACTGAAGCTTTCTTT. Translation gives CASSQALGEWTEAFF.

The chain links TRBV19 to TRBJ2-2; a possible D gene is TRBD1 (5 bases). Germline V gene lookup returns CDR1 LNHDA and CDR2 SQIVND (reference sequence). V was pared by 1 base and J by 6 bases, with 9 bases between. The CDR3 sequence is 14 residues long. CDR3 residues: CASSIGSGSGELFF. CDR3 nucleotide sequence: TGTGCCAGTAGTATAGGTTCAGGGTCCGGGGAGCTGTTTTTT.

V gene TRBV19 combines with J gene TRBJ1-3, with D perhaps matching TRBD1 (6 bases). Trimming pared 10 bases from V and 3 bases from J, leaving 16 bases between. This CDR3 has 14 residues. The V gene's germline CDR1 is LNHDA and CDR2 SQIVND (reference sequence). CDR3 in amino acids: CATQKQGYGNTIYF. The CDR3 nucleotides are TGTGCCACACAAAAACAGGGATATGGAAACACCATATATTTT.

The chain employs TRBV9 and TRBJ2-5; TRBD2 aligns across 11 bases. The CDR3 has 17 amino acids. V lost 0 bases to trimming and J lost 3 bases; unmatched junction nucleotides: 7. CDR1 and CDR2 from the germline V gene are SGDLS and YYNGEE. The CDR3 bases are TGTGCCAGCAGCGTAGAGGATCTAGCGGGGGGAAAAGAGACCCAGTACTTC. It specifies CASSVEDLAGGKETQYF.

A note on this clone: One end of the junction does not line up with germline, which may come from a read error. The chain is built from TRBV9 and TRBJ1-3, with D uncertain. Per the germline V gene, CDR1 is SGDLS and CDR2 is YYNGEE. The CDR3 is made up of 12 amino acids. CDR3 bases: TGTGCCAGCAGCGCGACCTTAGGCCCCCCGATTTTT. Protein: CASSATLGPPIF. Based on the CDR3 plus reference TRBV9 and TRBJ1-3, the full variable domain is DSGVTQTPKHLITATGQRVTLRCSPRSGDLSVYWYQQSLDQGLQFLIQYYNGEERAKGNILERFSAQQFPDLHSELNLSSLELGDSALYFCASSATLGPPIFGEGSWLTVV.

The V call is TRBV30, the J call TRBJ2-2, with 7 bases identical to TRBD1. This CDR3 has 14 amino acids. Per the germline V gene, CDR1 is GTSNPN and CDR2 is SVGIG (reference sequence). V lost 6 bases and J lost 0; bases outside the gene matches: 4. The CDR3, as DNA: TGTGCCTGTCTGGGACAGCCGAACACCGGGGAGCTGTTTTTT. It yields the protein CACLGQPNTGELFF.

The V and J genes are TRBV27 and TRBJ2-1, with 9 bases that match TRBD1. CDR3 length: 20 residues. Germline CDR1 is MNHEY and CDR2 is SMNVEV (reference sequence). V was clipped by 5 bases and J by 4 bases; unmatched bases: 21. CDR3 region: CASSTLGDREWVRAYNEQFF. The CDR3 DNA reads TGTGCCAGCAGTACCTTGGGGGACAGGGAATGGGTAAGAGCGTACAATGAGCAGTTCTTC.

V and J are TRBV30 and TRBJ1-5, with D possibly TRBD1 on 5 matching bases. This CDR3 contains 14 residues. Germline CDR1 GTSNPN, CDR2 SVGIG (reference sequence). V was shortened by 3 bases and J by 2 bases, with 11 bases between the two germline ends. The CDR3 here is CAWSQGGGNQPQHF. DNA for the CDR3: TGTGCCTGGAGCCAGGGAGGCGGCAATCAGCCCCAGCATTTT.

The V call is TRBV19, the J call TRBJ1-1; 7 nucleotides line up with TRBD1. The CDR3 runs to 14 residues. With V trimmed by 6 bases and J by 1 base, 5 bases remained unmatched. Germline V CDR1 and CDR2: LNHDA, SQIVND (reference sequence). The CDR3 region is CASRDRGPNTEAFF. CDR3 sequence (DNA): TGTGCCAGTAGGGATAGGGGGCCGAACACTGAAGCTTTCTTT.

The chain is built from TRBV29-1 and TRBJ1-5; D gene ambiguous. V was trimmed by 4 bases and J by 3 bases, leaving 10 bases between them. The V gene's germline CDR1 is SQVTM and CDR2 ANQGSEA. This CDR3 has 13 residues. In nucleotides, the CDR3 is TGCAGCGTTGTGGAACAAGTCAATCAGCCCCAGCATTTT. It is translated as CSVVEQVNQPQHF.

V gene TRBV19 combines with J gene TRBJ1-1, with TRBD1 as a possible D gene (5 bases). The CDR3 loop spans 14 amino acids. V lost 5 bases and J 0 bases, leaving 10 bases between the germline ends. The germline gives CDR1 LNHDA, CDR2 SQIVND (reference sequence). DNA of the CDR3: TGTGCCAGTAGTGCGCGACAGCTGAACACTGAAGCTTTCTTT. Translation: CASSARQLNTEAFF.